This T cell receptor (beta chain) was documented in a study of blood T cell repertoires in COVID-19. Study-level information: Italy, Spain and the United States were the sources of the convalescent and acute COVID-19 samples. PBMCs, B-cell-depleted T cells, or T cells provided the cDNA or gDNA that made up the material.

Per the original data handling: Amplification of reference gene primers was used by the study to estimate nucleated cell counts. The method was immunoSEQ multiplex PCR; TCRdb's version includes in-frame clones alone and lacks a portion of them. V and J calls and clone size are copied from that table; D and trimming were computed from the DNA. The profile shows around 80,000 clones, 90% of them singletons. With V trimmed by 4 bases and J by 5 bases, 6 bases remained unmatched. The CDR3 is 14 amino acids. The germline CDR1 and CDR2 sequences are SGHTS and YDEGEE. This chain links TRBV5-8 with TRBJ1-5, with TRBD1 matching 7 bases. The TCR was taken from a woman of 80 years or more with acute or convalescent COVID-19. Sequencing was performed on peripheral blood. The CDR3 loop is CASSDRQGYQPQHF. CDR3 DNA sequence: TGTGCCAGCAGCGACCGACAGGGTTATCAGCCCCAGCATTTT.